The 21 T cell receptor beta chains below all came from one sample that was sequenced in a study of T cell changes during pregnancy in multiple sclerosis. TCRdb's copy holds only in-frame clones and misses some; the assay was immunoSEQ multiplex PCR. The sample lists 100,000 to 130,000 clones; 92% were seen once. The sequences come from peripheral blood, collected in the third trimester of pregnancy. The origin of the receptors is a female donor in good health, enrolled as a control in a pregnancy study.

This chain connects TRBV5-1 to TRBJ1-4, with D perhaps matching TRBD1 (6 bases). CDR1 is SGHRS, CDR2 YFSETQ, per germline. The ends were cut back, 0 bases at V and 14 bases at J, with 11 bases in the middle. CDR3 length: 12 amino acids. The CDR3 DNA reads TGCGCCAGCAGCTTGGGGGGACATGACCTGTTTTTT. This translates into CASSLGGHDLFF. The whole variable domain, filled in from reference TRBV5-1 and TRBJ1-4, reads KAGVTQTPRYLIKTRGQQVTLSCSPISGHRSVSWYQQTPGQGLQFLFEYFSETQRNKGNFPGRFSGRQFSNSRSEMNVSTLELGDSALYLCASSLGGHDLFFGSGTQLSVL.

The CDR3 protein is CASLTSSDSPYGYTF. CDR3 sequence (DNA): TGTGCCAGCCTCACTTCCTCGGACAGTCCCTATGGCTACACCTTC. The chain recombines TRBV19 with TRBJ1-2, with a tentative D call TRBD1 (6 bases). CDR3 length: 15 amino acids. CDR1 and CDR2 (germline): LNHDA, SQIVND (reference sequence). V was shortened by 9 bases and J by 4 bases, with 21 bases between the two germline ends.

CDR3 nucleotides: TGTGCCAGCAGCTTCCCAGGGGTGGGTGAGCAGTACTTC. As protein: CASSFPGVGEQYF. The V gene is TRBV7-2, the J gene TRBJ2-7; the D gene is possibly TRBD1 (6 bases). The CDR3 length is 13 residues. In germline, CDR1 is SGHTA, CDR2 FQGNSA. Trimming pared 3 bases from V and 7 bases from J, leaving 13 bases between.

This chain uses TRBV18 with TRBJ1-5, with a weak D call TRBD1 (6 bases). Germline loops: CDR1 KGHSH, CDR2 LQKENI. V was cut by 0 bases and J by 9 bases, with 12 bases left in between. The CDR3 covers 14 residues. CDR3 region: CASSPPGQRTPQHF. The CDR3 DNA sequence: TGTGCCAGCTCACCACCGGGACAAAGGACGCCCCAGCATTTT.

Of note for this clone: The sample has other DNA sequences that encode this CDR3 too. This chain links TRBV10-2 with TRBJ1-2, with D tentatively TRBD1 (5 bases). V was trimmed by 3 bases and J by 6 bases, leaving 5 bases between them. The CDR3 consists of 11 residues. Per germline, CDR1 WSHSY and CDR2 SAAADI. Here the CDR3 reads CASSEGDGYTF. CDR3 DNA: TGCGCCAGCAGTGAAGGGGATGGCTACACCTTC.

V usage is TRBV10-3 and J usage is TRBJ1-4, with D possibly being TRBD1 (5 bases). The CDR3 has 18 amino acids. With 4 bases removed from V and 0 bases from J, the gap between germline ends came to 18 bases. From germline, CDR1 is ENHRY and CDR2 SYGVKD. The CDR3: CAISARGFREATNEKLFF. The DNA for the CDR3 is TGTGCCATCAGTGCACGAGGTTTCAGGGAAGCAACTAATGAAAAACTGTTTTTT.

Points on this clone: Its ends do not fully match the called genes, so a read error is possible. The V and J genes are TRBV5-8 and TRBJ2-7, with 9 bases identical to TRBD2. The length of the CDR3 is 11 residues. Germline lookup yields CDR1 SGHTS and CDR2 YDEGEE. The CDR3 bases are TGTGCCAGCAGCCCGGCGGGGGGGGACGGATTC. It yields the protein CASSPAGGDGF.

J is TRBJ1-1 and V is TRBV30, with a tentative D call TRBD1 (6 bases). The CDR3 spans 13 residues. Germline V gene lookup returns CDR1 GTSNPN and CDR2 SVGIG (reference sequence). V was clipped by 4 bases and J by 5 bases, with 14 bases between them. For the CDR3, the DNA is TGTGCCTGGACCGAACAGGGTTGGACTGAAGCTTTCTTT. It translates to CAWTEQGWTEAFF.

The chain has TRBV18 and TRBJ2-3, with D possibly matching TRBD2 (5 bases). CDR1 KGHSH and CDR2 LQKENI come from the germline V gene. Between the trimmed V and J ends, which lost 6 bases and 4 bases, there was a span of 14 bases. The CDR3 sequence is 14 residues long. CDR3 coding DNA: TGTGCCAGCTCCCACGGCCGGGGTTCAGATACGCAGTATTTT. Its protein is CASSHGRGSDTQYF.

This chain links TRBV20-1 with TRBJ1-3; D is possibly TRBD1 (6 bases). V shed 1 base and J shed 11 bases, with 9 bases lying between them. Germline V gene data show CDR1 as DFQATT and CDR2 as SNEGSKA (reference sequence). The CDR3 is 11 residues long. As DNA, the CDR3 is TGCAGTGCTAGAGGGTCAGGGGCCATATATTTT. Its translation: CSARGSGAIYF.

Written as DNA, the CDR3 is TGTGCCAGCAGCCCCCAGGTGACCGGCGGAAACACCATATATTTT. As protein: CASSPQVTGGNTIYF. The rearrangement links TRBV9 to TRBJ1-3; D is undetermined. V shed 4 bases and J shed 4 bases, with 15 bases lying between them. The CDR3 contains 15 residues. CDR1 is SGDLS, CDR2 YYNGEE, per germline.

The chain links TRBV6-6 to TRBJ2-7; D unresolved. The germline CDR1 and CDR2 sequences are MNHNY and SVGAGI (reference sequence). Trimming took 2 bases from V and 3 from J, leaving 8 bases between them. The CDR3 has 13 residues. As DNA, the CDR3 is TGTGCCAGCAGTTACGGCCAGAACTACGAGCAGTACTTC. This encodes CASSYGQNYEQYF.

CDR3 DNA: TGCGCCAGCAGCTCCGACAGGGTGAGCACAGATACGCAGTATTTT. Its translation is CASSSDRVSTDTQYF. The chain combines TRBV5-1 with TRBJ2-3; TRBD1 matches 7 bases. Trimming cost V 3 bases and J 0 bases; bases outside gene matches: 4. Germline CDR1 SGHRS, CDR2 YFSETQ. CDR3 length: 15 residues.

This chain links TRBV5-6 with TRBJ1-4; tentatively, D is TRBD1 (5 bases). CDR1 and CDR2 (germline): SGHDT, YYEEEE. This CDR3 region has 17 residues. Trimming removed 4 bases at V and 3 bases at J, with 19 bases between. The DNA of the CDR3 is TGTGCCAGCAGCGGGGGAGGGACGCGCGCAGCTAATGAAAAACTGTTTTTT. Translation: CASSGGGTRAANEKLFF.

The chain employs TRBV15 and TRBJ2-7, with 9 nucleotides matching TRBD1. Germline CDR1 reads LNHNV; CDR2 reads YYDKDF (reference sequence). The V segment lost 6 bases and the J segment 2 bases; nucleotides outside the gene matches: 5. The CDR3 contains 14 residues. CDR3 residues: CATSPRDRAYEQYF. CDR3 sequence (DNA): TGTGCCACCAGTCCACGGGACAGGGCCTACGAGCAGTACTTC. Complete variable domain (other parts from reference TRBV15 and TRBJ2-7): DAMVIQNPRYQVTQFGKPVTLSCSQTLNHNVMYWYQQKSSQAPKLLFHYYDKDFNNEADTPDNFQSRRPNTSFCFLDIRSPGLGDTAMYLCATSPRDRAYEQYFGPGTRLTVT.

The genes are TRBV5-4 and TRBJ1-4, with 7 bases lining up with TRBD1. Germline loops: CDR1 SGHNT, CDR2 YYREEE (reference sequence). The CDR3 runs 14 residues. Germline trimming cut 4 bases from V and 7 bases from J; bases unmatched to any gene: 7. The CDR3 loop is CASSQGQTSEKLFF. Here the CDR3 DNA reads TGTGCCAGCAGCCAGGGACAGACGTCTGAAAAACTGTTTTTT. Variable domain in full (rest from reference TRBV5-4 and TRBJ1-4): ETGVTQSPTHLIKTRGQQVTLRCSSQSGHNTVSWYQQALGQGPQFIFQYYREEENGRGNFPPRFSGLQFPNYSSELNVNALELDDSALYLCASSQGQTSEKLFFGSGTQLSVL.

CDR3 in amino acids: CASSQGRGFSGNTIYF. The CDR3 DNA reads TGTGCCAGCAGCCAAGGGAGGGGATTCTCTGGAAACACCATATATTTT. J is TRBJ1-3 and V is TRBV14; a weak D match, TRBD1 (5 bases). Looked up from germline, CDR1 is SGHDN and CDR2 is FVKESK. V lost 1 base and J 0 bases, leaving 10 bases between the germline ends. The length of the CDR3 is 16 residues.

CDR3 bases: TGTGCCACCAGCCCCGGGATCCGCAATCAGCCCCAGCATTTT. It codes for CATSPGIRNQPQHF. The J gene is TRBJ1-5, the V gene TRBV15; D unclear. This CDR3 is built from 14 residues. V gave up 5 bases and J gave up 2 bases, with 10 bases separating them. Germline values: CDR1 LNHNV, CDR2 YYDKDF (reference sequence).

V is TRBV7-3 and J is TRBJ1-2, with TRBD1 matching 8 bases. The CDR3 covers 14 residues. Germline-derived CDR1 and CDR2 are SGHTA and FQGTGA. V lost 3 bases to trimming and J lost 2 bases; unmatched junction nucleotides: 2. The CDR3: CASSFGQGNYGYTF. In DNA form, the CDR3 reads TGTGCCAGCAGCTTCGGACAGGGCAACTATGGCTACACCTTC.

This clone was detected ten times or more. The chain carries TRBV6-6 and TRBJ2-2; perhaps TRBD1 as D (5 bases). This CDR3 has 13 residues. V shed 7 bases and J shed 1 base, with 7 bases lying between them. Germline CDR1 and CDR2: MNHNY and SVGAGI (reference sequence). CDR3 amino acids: CASKGQNTGELFF. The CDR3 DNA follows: TGTGCCAGCAAAGGACAGAACACCGGGGAGCTGTTTTTT.

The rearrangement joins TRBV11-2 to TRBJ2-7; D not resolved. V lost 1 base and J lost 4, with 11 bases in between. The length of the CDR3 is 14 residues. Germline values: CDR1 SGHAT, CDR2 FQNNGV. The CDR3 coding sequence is TGTGCCAGCAGCTTAGGGCAGGAACCTTACGAGCAGTACTTC. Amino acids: CASSLGQEPYEQYF.